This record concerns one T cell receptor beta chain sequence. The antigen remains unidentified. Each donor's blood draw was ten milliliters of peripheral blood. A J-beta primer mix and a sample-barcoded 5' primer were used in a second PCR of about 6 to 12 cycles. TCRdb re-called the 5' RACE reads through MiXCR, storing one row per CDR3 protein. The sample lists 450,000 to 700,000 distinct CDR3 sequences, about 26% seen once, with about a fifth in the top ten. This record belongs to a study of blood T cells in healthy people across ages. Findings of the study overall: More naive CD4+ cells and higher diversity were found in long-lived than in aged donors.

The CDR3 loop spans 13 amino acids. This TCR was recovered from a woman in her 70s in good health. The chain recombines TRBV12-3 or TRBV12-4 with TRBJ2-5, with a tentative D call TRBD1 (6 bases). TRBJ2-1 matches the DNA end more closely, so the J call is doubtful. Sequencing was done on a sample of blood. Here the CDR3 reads CASSSQQGGEQFF. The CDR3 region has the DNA TGTGCCAGCAGTTCCCAACAGGGCGGGGAGCAGTTCTTC.